These 9 T cell receptor beta chains were all obtained from the same sample, sequenced in a study of T-cell memory formation after mild COVID-19. Each CDR3 protein gets one entry after TCRdb re-called the 5' RACE reads with MiXCR. The profile shows 150,000 to 200,000 distinct CDR3 sequences, more than 9% of them singletons. The sequenced sample consisted of PBMCs or a T cell subset sorted from them (not recorded which). The receptors shown here come from a man younger than 30 who had mild COVID-19 (a few samples of this study predate the infection). Cell type and time point are not known.

The chain couples TRBV6-5 to TRBJ2-7; TRBD1 aligns across 10 bases. CDR1 MNHEY and CDR2 SVGAGI come from the germline V gene. V trimming: 5 bases; J trimming: 3 bases; junction bases outside the gene matches: 7. CDR3 length equals 15 residues. CDR3 bases: TGTGCCAGCAGTGCCAGCCGGGACAGGGGCTACGAGCAGTACTTC. This gives the protein CASSASRDRGYEQYF.

In regard to this clonotype: A read error is possible here, since a much larger clone lies one base away. V usage is TRBV6-2 or TRBV6-3 and J usage is TRBJ1-2; D is undetermined. CDR1 and CDR2 from the germline V gene are MNHEY and SVGEGT. The CDR3 totals 16 residues. The CDR3 bases are TGTGACAGCAGTTACATGTTGCCGAGATTCAACTATGGCTACACCTTC. Translating gives CDSSYMLPRFNYGYTF.

The rearrangement uses TRBV5-4 and TRBJ2-3; D is possibly TRBD2 (5 bases). V was cut by 1 base and J by 2 bases, with 11 bases left in between. Germline V lookup: CDR1 SGHNT, CDR2 YYREEE (reference sequence). CDR3 length equals 15 residues. This CDR3 reads CASSLRTGSTDTQYF. CDR3 DNA: TGTGCCAGCAGCTTGAGGACGGGATCCACAGATACGCAGTATTTT.

This sequence joins TRBV9 and TRBJ2-3; D perhaps matches TRBD1 (5 bases). CDR3 length: 16 residues. Per the germline V gene, CDR1 is SGDLS and CDR2 is YYNGEE. The ends were cut back, 0 bases at V and 4 bases at J, with 15 bases in the middle. In DNA, the CDR3 is TGTGCCAGCAGCGTAGGCGGACACCCGGTGGCAGATACGCAGTATTTT. Encoded protein: CASSVGGHPVADTQYF.

The J gene is TRBJ1-5, the V gene TRBV23-1; possibly TRBD1 for D (6 bases). TRBV23-1 is assigned to the ORF class and has an uncertain function. The germline V and J ends were trimmed by 6 bases and 9 bases, with 21 bases remaining between them. The CDR3 loop spans 15 amino acids. As DNA, the CDR3 is TGCGCCAGCAGAAGACCGGGACACCGGCGAGGGCCCCAGCATTTT. This sequence encodes CASRRPGHRRGPQHF.

This clonotype was counted many times. This chain connects TRBV9 to TRBJ2-7, with D possibly matching TRBD2 (5 bases). The V and J ends lost 2 bases and 1 base respectively, with 16 bases between them. The CDR3 is 16 residues long. Germline V gene lookup returns CDR1 SGDLS and CDR2 YYNGEE. CDR3 DNA: TGTGCCAGCAGCGTCGGTGCAGGCGGGCCATCCTACGAGCAGTACTTC. Its translation: CASSVGAGGPSYEQYF.

This clonotype was observed at least ten times. The chain is built from TRBV5-1 and TRBJ1-2, with no clear D. In germline, CDR1 is SGHRS, CDR2 YFSETQ. The CDR3 runs 12 residues. V lost 0 bases and J 4 bases, leaving 4 bases between the germline ends. The CDR3 loop reads CASSLEAYGYTF. CDR3 DNA: TGCGCCAGCAGCTTGGAGGCCTATGGCTACACCTTC.

Points on this clonotype: A much larger clone lies a single base off, so this may be a read error. This is likely a read error, given that the CDR3 carries no conserved phenylalanine or tryptophan at its end. V usage is TRBV5-5 and J usage is TRBJ2-1; D might be TRBD1 or TRBD2, each matching 6 bases. Germline CDR1 reads SGHKS; CDR2 reads YYEKEE (reference sequence). V lost 4 bases to trimming and J lost 9 bases, with 14 bases between them. This CDR3 spans 13 amino acids. CDR3 in DNA: TGTGCCAGCAGCCTGAGGGGGGCGGGTGAGCAGTTCTTA. It translates to CASSLRGAGEQFL.

The rearrangement joins TRBV6-2 or TRBV6-3 to TRBJ2-5, with unresolved D. The CDR3 is 11 residues long. The germline CDR1 and CDR2 sequences are MNHEY and SVGEGT. Trimming stripped 8 bases from V and 5 bases from J, with 9 bases between. The CDR3 nucleotides read TGTGCCAGCGGGGTGGCGGAGACCCAGTACTTC. It translates to CASGVAETQYF.